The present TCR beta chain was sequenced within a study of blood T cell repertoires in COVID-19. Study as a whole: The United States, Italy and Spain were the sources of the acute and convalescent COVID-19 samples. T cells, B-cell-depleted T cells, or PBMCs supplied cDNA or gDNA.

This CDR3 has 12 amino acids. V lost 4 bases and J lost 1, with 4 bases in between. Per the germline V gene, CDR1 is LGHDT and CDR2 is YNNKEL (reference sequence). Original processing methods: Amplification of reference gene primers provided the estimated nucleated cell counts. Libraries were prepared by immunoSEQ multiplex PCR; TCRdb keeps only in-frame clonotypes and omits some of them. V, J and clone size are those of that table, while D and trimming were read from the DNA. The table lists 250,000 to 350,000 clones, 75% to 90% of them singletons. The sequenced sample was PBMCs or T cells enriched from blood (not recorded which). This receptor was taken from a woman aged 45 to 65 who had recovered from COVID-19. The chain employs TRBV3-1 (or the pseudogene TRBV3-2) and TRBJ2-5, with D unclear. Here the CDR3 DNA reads TGTGCCAGCAGCCCTACCCAAGAGACCCAGTACTTC. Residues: CASSPTQETQYF.